The 4 T cell receptor beta chains given below trace back to one sample, sequenced in a study of T cells in Graves' hyperthyroidism and ophthalmopathy (dated by TCRdb to the late 2010s). Receptor amplification or capture employed multiplex PCR. Sequencing relied on an Illumina HiSeq 2000. The TCR beta CDR3 regions were amplified from the RNA transcripts. For the first round of RT-PCR on the TCR CDR3, the HTBI primer set was used together with the Qiagen OneStep RT-PCR kit. The public reads were reprocessed in TCRdb via fastp at Q25 and MiXCR, keeping in-frame beta chains. Rows are unified per CDR3 protein, each entry keeping the most common DNA and genes. For this sample the table gives about 570,000 distinct CDR3 sequences, of which approximately 15% were detected only once. Approximately 15% of the sample belongs to the ten largest clones. The material sequenced was blood. The receptor set was obtained from a woman in her thirties or forties with Graves' hyperthyroidism.

Points on this clonotype: This may arise from a read error, as a much more abundant clone is one base away. The chain links TRBV3-1 to TRBJ2-7, with unresolved D. CDR3 size: 12 residues. Germline V gene data show CDR1 as LGHDT and CDR2 as YNNKEL (reference sequence). The V end lost 1 base, the J end lost 7 bases, and 8 bases lay between the germline ends. CDR3 sequence (DNA): TGTGCCAGCAGCCAAGTGGAAAATGAGCAGTACTTC. Translated, it gives CASSQVENEQYF.

This clonotype has a handful of counts. V and J are TRBV18 and TRBJ2-2, with D perhaps TRBD1 (6 bases). Trimming took off 6 bases at V and 1 base at J, with 18 bases between the two ends. CDR3 length: 17 residues. The germline gives CDR1 KGHSH, CDR2 LQKENI. The CDR3 bases are TGTGCCAGCTCCCCCGATTTGGGGGCGATGAACACCGGGGAGCTGTTTTTT. Its protein is CASSPDLGAMNTGELFF.

In its sample, this clonotype was seen a few times. The gene calls are TRBV6-1 and TRBJ2-3, with D tentatively TRBD2 (5 bases). The germline gives CDR1 MNHNS, CDR2 SASEGT. The CDR3 loop spans 12 amino acids. Deletions cut 4 bases from V and 4 bases from J, with 6 bases between. The CDR3, as DNA: TGTGCCAGCAGTGTTAGCGCAGATACGCAGTATTTT. Translated: CASSVSADTQYF.

This clonotype was seen a few times. The chain links TRBV19 to TRBJ2-5, with D unclear. With 8 bases removed from V and 2 bases from J, the gap between germline ends came to 9 bases. The CDR3 has 12 residues. Germline CDR1 reads LNHDA; CDR2 reads SQIVND (reference sequence). CDR3 nucleotide sequence: TGTGCCAGTGGGAAAGGGCAAGAGACCCAGTACTTC. It is translated as CASGKGQETQYF.